The 10 T cell receptor beta chains below all came from one sample that was sequenced in a study of beta chain features in type 1 diabetes. TCRB transcripts that were expressed got sequenced, as all of the isolated RNA had been reverse transcribed. Generated by immunoSEQ multiplex PCR, the TCRdb table keeps only in-frame clones and is missing some. The sample holds roughly 500,000 clones, roughly 11% seen once. Sequencing used naive CD4+ T cells from blood. These receptors originate from a woman between 18 and 29 years old in good health.

This clone was seen only a few times. V and J are TRBV7-8 and TRBJ2-5; TRBD1 matches at 8 bases. From germline, CDR1 is SGHVS and CDR2 FQNEAQ. V dropped 4 bases and J dropped 5; count of bases not matched to a gene: 12. The CDR3 loop spans 16 amino acids. The CDR3 sequence: CASSSTRTGTPETQYF. In DNA, the CDR3 is TGTGCCAGCAGCTCCACTCGGACAGGGACCCCGGAGACCCAGTACTTC. Full variable domain (outside the CDR3, taken from reference TRBV7-8 and TRBJ2-5): GAGVSQSPRYKVAKRGQDVALRCDPISGHVSLFWYQQALGQGPEFLTYFQNEAQLDKSGLPSDRFFAERPEGSVSTLKIQRTQQEDSAVYLCASSSTRTGTPETQYFGPGTRLLVL.

This clone was recorded a few times. The chain couples TRBV2 to TRBJ1-4, with D tentatively TRBD1 (5 bases). Deletions cut 7 bases from V and 8 bases from J, with 11 bases between. Germline CDR1 and CDR2: SNHLY and FYNNEI. The CDR3 contains 12 residues. In nucleotides, the CDR3 is TGTGCCAGCACCAGGGAACGGGAAAAACTGTTTTTT. Translating it yields CASTREREKLFF.

This clone was observed a handful of times. The V gene is TRBV27, the J gene TRBJ1-5, with D uncertain. CDR1 and CDR2 (germline): MNHEY, SMNVEV (reference sequence). This CDR3 region has 10 residues. V was cut by 11 bases and J by 6 bases, with 8 bases left in between. The CDR3 protein is CAVGPQPQHF. CDR3 nucleotides: TGTGCCGTAGGGCCTCAGCCCCAGCATTTT.

DNA of the CDR3: TGTGCCAGCCGAAACAGGCTTAGCACAGATACGCAGTATTTT. This gives the protein CASRNRLSTDTQYF. This sequence joins TRBV6-5 and TRBJ2-3; TRBD1 might be the D (5 bases). This CDR3 spans 14 amino acids. The V end lost 8 bases, the J end lost 0 bases, and 12 bases lay between the germline ends. CDR1 MNHEY and CDR2 SVGAGI come from the germline V gene.

This clone was seen only a few times. V usage is TRBV7-9 and J usage is TRBJ2-7; D possibly uses TRBD1 or TRBD2 (5 bases each). The ends were cut back, 1 base at V and 3 bases at J, with 13 bases in the middle. The CDR3 is 15 residues long. Germline V gives CDR1 SEHNR, CDR2 FQNEAQ (reference sequence). The CDR3 DNA reads as TGTGCCAGCAGCTTAGATGGGGCCCGGGACTACGAGCAGTACTTC. Its translation is CASSLDGARDYEQYF.

Only a few counts were recorded for this clone. The rearrangement links TRBV4-3 to TRBJ1-1; no clear D gene. Germline V gene lookup returns CDR1 LGHNA and CDR2 YSLEER. The CDR3 has 13 amino acids. The V gene lost 4 bases and the J gene lost 1 base, with 7 bases spanning the gap. CDR3 nucleotides: TGCGCCAGCAGCCGGCTACAGAACACTGAAGCTTTCTTT. It yields the protein CASSRLQNTEAFF.

This clone was counted ten times or more. This chain connects TRBV29-1 to TRBJ2-5; D is undetermined. The CDR3 loop spans 14 amino acids. V was shortened by 2 bases and J by 5 bases, with 15 bases between the two germline ends. CDR1 SQVTM and CDR2 ANQGSEA come from the germline V gene. CDR3 sequence (DNA): TGCAGCGTTGAAAGGGAACCGGCCCCTGAGACCCAGTACTTC. It codes for CSVEREPAPETQYF. The full variable domain, its missing parts supplied by reference TRBV29-1 and TRBJ2-5, is SAVISQKPSRDICQRGTSLTIQCQVDSQVTMMFWYRQQPGQSLTLIATANQGSEATYESGFVIDKFPISRPNLTFSTLTVSNMSPEDSSIYLCSVEREPAPETQYFGPGTRLLVL.

V is TRBV11-2 and J is TRBJ1-2, with D unresolved. The V end lost 5 bases, the J end lost 7 bases, and 11 bases lay between the germline ends. CDR1 and CDR2 (germline): SGHAT, FQNNGV. The CDR3 runs 12 residues. Written as DNA, the CDR3 is TGTGCCAGCAGCCCAGGAAGATCTGGCTACACCTTC. As protein: CASSPGRSGYTF. Looking up the rest from reference TRBV11-2 and TRBJ1-2 gives the full variable domain: EAGVAQSPRYKIIEKRQSVAFWCNPISGHATLYWYQQILGQGPKLLIQFQNNGVVDDSQLPKDRFSAERLKGVDSTLKIQPAKLEDSAVYLCASSPGRSGYTFGSGTRLTVV.

V and J are TRBV2 and TRBJ2-7; tentative D call: TRBD2 (6 bases). Trimming stripped 4 bases from V and 0 bases from J, with 19 bases between. The CDR3 runs 17 residues. The germline gives CDR1 SNHLY, CDR2 FYNNEI. The CDR3 loop reads CASSAPPGLSPSYEQYV. As DNA, the CDR3 is TGTGCCAGCAGTGCCCCTCCGGGACTGAGTCCCTCCTACGAGCAGTACGTC.

This clone was observed a handful of times. This chain links TRBV25-1 with TRBJ1-2; D is possibly TRBD1 (5 bases). With 6 bases removed from V and 2 bases from J, the gap between germline ends came to 19 bases. The CDR3 length is 16 residues. The germline V gene has CDR1 MGHDK and CDR2 SYGVNS. CDR3 DNA sequence: TGTGCCAGCAGGGGCCTTGTGGGGGATCACAACTATGGCTACACCTTC. As protein: CASRGLVGDHNYGYTF.